The entry below describes one T cell receptor beta chain. The antigen remains unidentified. CDR3 length: 16 amino acids. Sequencing of TCR beta was performed on blood CD8+ and CD4+ T cells. RNA, at roughly 0.45 to 1 ug, was reverse transcribed with random hexamers. TCRdb reprocessed the immunoSEQ multiplex PCR reads with MiXCR, giving one entry per CDR3 protein. The sample holds some 150,000 distinct CDR3 sequences, more than 85% seen once. These data come from a study of CD8 T cells in Susac syndrome. Broader study findings: The Susac syndrome CD4+ T cell repertoires displayed no clonal expansion. That the number of individuals in its TCR sequencing and HLA analysis was relatively small was acknowledged by the study.

V usage is TRBV21-1 and J usage is TRBJ2-7; the table's D gene call, TRBD2, was not cross checked with the DNA. TRBV21-1 has pseudogene status. The sequence was collected from a human donor with Susac syndrome. The sequenced sample was CD4+ T cells from PBMCs. This CDR3 reads CASSKTRLAGDLQQYF. In DNA form, the CDR3 reads TGTGCCAGCAGCAAAACGAGGCTAGCGGGAGATCTCCAGCAGTACTTC.